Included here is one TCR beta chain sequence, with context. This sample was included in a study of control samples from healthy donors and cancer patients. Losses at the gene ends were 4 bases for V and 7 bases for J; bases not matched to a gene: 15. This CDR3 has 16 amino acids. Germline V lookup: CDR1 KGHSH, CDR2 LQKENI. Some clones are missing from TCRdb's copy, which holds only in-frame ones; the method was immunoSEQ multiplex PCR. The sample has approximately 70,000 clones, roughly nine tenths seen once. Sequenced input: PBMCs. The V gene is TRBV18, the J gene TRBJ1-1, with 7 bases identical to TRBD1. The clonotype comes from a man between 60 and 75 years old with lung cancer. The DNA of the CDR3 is TGTGCCAGCTCACTTTATACAGGGGAAACCGGGGTTGAAGCTTTCTTT. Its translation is CASSLYTGETGVEAFF.